Sequencing of this TCR beta chain was carried out in a study of long-term antiretroviral therapy in people with HIV. Study observations and caveats: The range of CDR3 lengths in HIV repertoires proved narrower than that found in controls. Diversity rose after ART but stayed below transplant donor controls. For ART adherence, viral resistance and therapy changes, no data were available.

immunoSEQ v3.0 was run at survey level. Sequencing used immunoSEQ multiplex PCR; TCRdb keeps in-frame clones, though not all of them. Of approximately 20,000 clones detected, around four fifths appear once; the ten largest clones hold 9% to 15%. At least two post-ART and at least one pre-ART PBMC sample were available for each donor. Germline values: CDR1 ENHRY, CDR2 SYGVKD. CDR3 length: 15 residues. The V end lost 2 bases, the J end lost 6 bases, and 16 bases lay between the germline ends. Comments on this clone: Its antigen is unidentified.

This specimen was unsorted PBMCs, taken 1.6 years after starting antiretroviral therapy. V usage is TRBV10-3 and J usage is TRBJ2-5; D is perhaps TRBD2 (6 bases). This TCR derives from a man aged 35-49 years with HIV. CDR3 amino acids: CAISEPKPGGQTQYF. CDR3 nucleotide sequence: TGTGCCATCAGTGAGCCAAAGCCAGGAGGGCAGACCCAGTACTTC.